The next 28 T cell receptor beta chains were all read from a single sample in a study of T cell repertoires in cytomegalovirus infection. TCRdb reprocessed the reads via MiXCR and lists one record per CDR3 protein. The sample contains about 400,000 distinct CDR3 sequences, roughly a third of which appear only once. These receptors' targets are unknown. This specimen consisted of cultured PBMCs, obtained from culture after CMV antigen stimulation. The receptors were gathered from a human donor in good health (CMV status not recorded). Some clones in this sample may be carry-over from other donors' samples.

This clonotype was seen a handful of times. This sequence joins TRBV19 and TRBJ2-5; TRBD2 is a possible D gene (5 bases). Trimming removed 10 bases at V and 2 bases at J, with 14 bases between. The CDR3 runs to 13 residues. CDR1 and CDR2 (germline): LNHDA, SQIVND (reference sequence). CDR3 amino acids: CATASDSQETQYF. The CDR3 DNA reads TGTGCCACCGCGTCGGACTCACAAGAGACCCAGTACTTC.

This clonotype was observed a few times. This chain links TRBV20-1 with TRBJ1-2; D possibly corresponds to TRBD1 (6 bases). Trimming stripped 1 base from V and 6 bases from J, with 12 bases between. The CDR3 contains 13 residues. Germline CDR1 and CDR2: DFQATT and SNEGSKA (reference sequence). DNA of the CDR3: TGCAGTGCTAGAGTTCGGGGGGCAGATGGCTACACCTTC. It translates to CSARVRGADGYTF.

This clonotype was recorded a few times. This rearrangement joins TRBV6-2 or TRBV6-3 to TRBJ2-1; 8 bases are shared with TRBD2. This CDR3 has 15 amino acids. Germline assignment: CDR1 MNHEY and CDR2 SVGEGT. The ends lost 6 bases at V and 1 base at J; junction bases unmatched: 5. The chain's CDR3 is CASRPAGVSYNEQFF. The CDR3, as DNA: TGTGCCAGCAGACCAGCGGGAGTGTCCTACAATGAGCAGTTCTTC.

The gene calls are TRBV7-9 and TRBJ2-1; 13 bases match TRBD2. V shed 1 base and J 5 bases; nucleotides not matched to a gene: 8. The CDR3 totals 18 residues. Germline V gene sequence: CDR1 SEHNR, CDR2 FQNEAQ (reference sequence). This CDR3 reads CASSLVSGTSGNNNEQFF. CDR3 nucleotide sequence: TGTGCCAGCAGCTTAGTCTCCGGGACTAGCGGGAACAACAATGAGCAGTTCTTC.

CDR3 region: CASSPTLYEQYF. The CDR3 bases are TGTGCCAGCTCACCAACACTGTACGAGCAGTACTTC. The genes are TRBV18 and TRBJ2-7; D remains ambiguous. Between the trimmed V and J ends, which lost 2 bases and 4 bases, there was a span of 6 bases. CDR1 and CDR2 from the germline V gene are KGHSH and LQKENI. This CDR3 comprises 12 residues.

The CDR3 spells CASSWGSRNTEAFF. The CDR3 bases are TGCGCCAGCAGCTGGGGTTCGCGCAACACTGAAGCTTTCTTT. The chain recombines TRBV5-1 with TRBJ1-1; D is uncertain. The CDR3 has 14 amino acids. V dropped 3 bases and J dropped 2 bases, with 11 bases sitting between them. Germline V lookup: CDR1 SGHRS, CDR2 YFSETQ.

This clonotype was found a few times. The genes are TRBV19 and TRBJ2-7, with D tentatively TRBD1 or TRBD2 (5 bases each). V was pared by 3 bases and J by 3 bases, with 15 bases between. Germline values: CDR1 LNHDA, CDR2 SQIVND (reference sequence). This CDR3 is 15 amino acids long. For the CDR3, the DNA is TGTGCCAGTAGTATTCGGGACGCGTGGAACTACGAGCAGTACTTC. It is translated as CASSIRDAWNYEQYF.

In its sample, this clonotype was seen a few times. The CDR3 loop reads CASSVNQGRNSPLHF. In DNA, the CDR3 is TGTGCCAGTAGCGTAAACCAGGGGAGAAATTCACCCCTCCACTTT. The chain uses TRBV19 and TRBJ1-6; possible D gene TRBD1, 6 bases. The CDR3 is 15 amino acids. Deletions cut 6 bases from V and 7 bases from J, with 16 bases between. Germline lookup yields CDR1 LNHDA and CDR2 SQIVND (reference sequence).

V and J are TRBV7-2 and TRBJ2-5; D ambiguous. The V end was cut by 3 bases, the J end by 2 bases, with 10 bases between. The germline V gene has CDR1 SGHTA and CDR2 FQGNSA. The CDR3 contains 14 residues. This CDR3 is CASSFTHTQETQYF. Written as DNA, the CDR3 is TGTGCCAGCAGCTTCACACACACTCAAGAGACCCAGTACTTC. The entire variable domain, with the rest obtained from reference TRBV7-2 and TRBJ2-5, is as follows: GAGVSQSPSNKVTEKGKDVELRCDPISGHTALYWYRQSLGQGLEFLIYFQGNSAPDKSGLPSDRFSAERTGGSVSTLTIQRTQQEDSAVYLCASSFTHTQETQYFGPGTRLLVL.

This rearrangement joins TRBV6-6 to TRBJ2-1; the match to TRBD2 covers 9 bases. This CDR3 is 17 amino acids long. The ends lost 4 bases at V and 1 base at J; junction bases unmatched: 8. Germline assignment: CDR1 MNHNY and CDR2 SVGAGI (reference sequence). The CDR3 DNA reads as TGTGCCAGCAGTTCCAATAGCGGGAGCCTATCCTACAATGAGCAGTTCTTC. It is translated as CASSSNSGSLSYNEQFF.

The table lists this clonotype with many counts. This chain connects TRBV7-2 to TRBJ2-7, with TRBD1 matching 7 bases. The CDR3 totals 14 residues. Germline V gene data show CDR1 as SGHTA and CDR2 as FQGNSA. V shed 11 bases, J shed 0 bases, and the junction held 10 bases outside the gene matches. CDR3 loop: CAGSKTGSSYEQYF. The CDR3 nucleotides read TGTGCCGGATCAAAGACAGGGAGCTCCTACGAGCAGTACTTC.

As concerns this clonotype: The junction shows a germline mismatch at one end, possibly a read error. This chain links TRBV6-2 or TRBV6-3 with TRBJ1-1, with D tentatively TRBD1 (5 bases). Germline CDR1 MNHEY, CDR2 SVGEGT. The CDR3 consists of 16 residues. This CDR3 is CASSYLQGGVKTEAFF. DNA for the CDR3: TGTGCCAGCAGTTACCTCCAGGGAGGGGTGAAAACTGAAGCTTTCTTT.

This sequence joins TRBV18 and TRBJ1-1, with a possible D match to TRBD1 (5 bases). This CDR3 has 13 residues. Germline V gene sequence: CDR1 KGHSH, CDR2 LQKENI. V was shortened by 5 bases and J by 10 bases, with 17 bases between the two germline ends. The CDR3 spells CASSGGVGLGAFF. The CDR3 bases are TGTGCCAGCTCAGGGGGTGTAGGTCTAGGAGCTTTCTTT.

This clonotype was seen more than once but under ten times. The gene calls are TRBV11-3 and TRBJ2-1; 13 bases map to TRBD2. The germline CDR1 and CDR2 sequences are SGHNT and YENEEA. After removal of 5 bases from V and 6 bases from J, the junction contained 4 bases not matched to a gene. This CDR3 is built from 15 residues. This CDR3 reads CASSQWTSGSNEQFF. For the CDR3, the DNA is TGTGCCAGCAGCCAGTGGACTAGCGGGAGCAATGAGCAGTTCTTC.

The V gene is TRBV27, the J gene TRBJ1-1, with D possibly TRBD1 on 5 matching bases. V lost 5 bases to trimming and J lost 1 base, with 11 bases between them. Per the germline V gene, CDR1 is MNHEY and CDR2 is SMNVEV (reference sequence). CDR3 size: 14 residues. The CDR3: CASSGGTSNTEAFF. As DNA, the CDR3 is TGTGCCAGCAGTGGGGGGACCTCGAACACTGAAGCTTTCTTT.

This clonotype was found a few times. The CDR3 here is CASSYGQTRNQPQHF. The DNA for the CDR3 is TGTGCCAGTAGTTACGGACAGACACGCAATCAGCCCCAGCATTTT. V and J are TRBV19 and TRBJ1-5; D might be TRBD1 (6 bases). Trimming cost V 5 bases and J 2 bases, with 13 bases left between them. CDR3 length: 15 residues. Germline V gives CDR1 LNHDA, CDR2 SQIVND (reference sequence).

This clonotype was detected only a few times. The chain carries TRBV10-2 and TRBJ2-1; TRBD1 agrees at 8 bases. With 3 bases clipped from V and 5 bases from J, the junction kept 6 bases outside the gene matches. The CDR3 has 15 amino acids. CDR1 and CDR2 (germline): WSHSY, SAAADI. CDR3 protein: CASSDRDRINNEQFF. The CDR3 DNA is TGCGCCAGCAGTGACCGGGACAGGATCAACAATGAGCAGTTCTTC.

This clonotype has a count of ten or more. This chain uses TRBV12-3 or TRBV12-4 with TRBJ2-1; 10 bases fit TRBD2. The CDR3 is 17 residues long. V was pared by 3 bases and J by 0 bases, with 5 bases of the junction left unmatched. CDR3 nucleotide sequence: TGTGCCAGCAGTTTGGGTAGCGGGGGGAACTCCTACAATGAGCAGTTCTTC. This gives the protein CASSLGSGGNSYNEQFF.

This clonotype was detected a few times. The chain links TRBV12-3 or TRBV12-4 to TRBJ1-2; D unclear. V dropped 4 bases and J dropped 4 bases, with 16 bases sitting between them. This CDR3 is 15 amino acids long. The CDR3 region has the DNA TGTGCCAGCAGTTCCTTCGGCGTAGGGCTCTATGGCTACACCTTC. Encoded protein: CASSSFGVGLYGYTF.

This sequence joins TRBV7-2 and TRBJ2-1; 8 bases align to TRBD2. The V segment lost 5 bases and the J segment 0 bases; nucleotides outside the gene matches: 6. The CDR3 sequence is 16 residues long. The V gene's germline CDR1 is SGHTA and CDR2 FQGNSA. CDR3 sequence (DNA): TGTGCCAGCAGCCCCCAAGCGGGGGACTCCTACAATGAGCAGTTCTTC. It yields the protein CASSPQAGDSYNEQFF.

This clonotype was seen more than once but under ten times. This chain connects TRBV6-2 or TRBV6-3 to TRBJ2-5; D is unresolved. Germline lookup yields CDR1 MNHEY and CDR2 SVGEGT. Trimming took off 6 bases at V and 5 bases at J, with 4 bases between the two ends. This CDR3 is 10 amino acids long. CDR3 amino acids: CASRRETQYF. The CDR3 DNA follows: TGTGCCAGCAGAAGGGAGACCCAGTACTTC.

The chain joins TRBV6-2 or TRBV6-3 to TRBJ2-1; 10 bases are shared with TRBD2. CDR1 and CDR2 from the germline V gene are MNHEY and SVGEGT. Trimming cost V 7 bases and J 6 bases; bases outside gene matches: 3. CDR3 length equals 13 residues. CDR3 DNA sequence: TGTGCCAGCAATTTAGCGGGAGGCAATGAGCAGTTCTTC. Translating it yields CASNLAGGNEQFF.

The V gene is TRBV12-5, the J gene TRBJ2-7; D gene unclear. Trimming cost V 0 bases and J 1 base, with 19 bases left between them. This CDR3 has 18 residues. The germline gives CDR1 LGHNT, CDR2 FRNRAP. Here the CDR3 DNA reads TGTGCTAGTGGTTTGGTAAGGGTTAGCTCCTTAGGGTCCTACGAGCAGTACTTC. This sequence encodes CASGLVRVSSLGSYEQYF. Looking up the rest from reference TRBV12-5 and TRBJ2-7 gives the full variable domain: DARVTQTPRHKVTEMGQEVTMRCQPILGHNTVFWYRQTMMQGLELLAYFRNRAPLDDSGMPKDRFSAEMPDATLATLKIQPSEPRDSAVYFCASGLVRVSSLGSYEQYFGPGTRLTVT.

The chain uses TRBV19 and TRBJ2-3; maybe TRBD2 (5 bases). The germline V gene encodes CDR1 LNHDA and CDR2 SQIVND (reference sequence). V shed 4 bases and J shed 5 bases, with 13 bases lying between them. The CDR3 loop spans 14 amino acids. The CDR3 DNA sequence: TGTGCCAGTAGTACCGCCGGCCGGGGAGATACGCAGTATTTT. Its translation is CASSTAGRGDTQYF. Full variable domain (outside the CDR3, taken from reference TRBV19 and TRBJ2-3): DGGITQSPKYLFRKEGQNVTLSCEQNLNHDAMYWYRQDPGQGLRLIYYSQIVNDFQKGDIAEGYSVSREKKESFPLTVTSAQKNPTAFYLCASSTAGRGDTQYFGPGTRLTVL.

This clonotype was observed many times. The genes are TRBV7-2 and TRBJ1-3; 9 bases align to TRBD1. This CDR3 contains 17 residues. Germline V gene data show CDR1 as SGHTA and CDR2 as FQGNSA. The V segment lost 6 bases and the J segment 2 bases; nucleotides outside the gene matches: 11. CDR3 amino acids: CASSPKGQGYAGNTIYF. CDR3 nucleotide sequence: TGTGCCAGCAGTCCAAAGGGACAGGGATACGCTGGAAACACCATATATTTT. Drawing the rest from reference TRBV7-2 and TRBJ1-3, the complete variable domain is GAGVSQSPSNKVTEKGKDVELRCDPISGHTALYWYRQSLGQGLEFLIYFQGNSAPDKSGLPSDRFSAERTGGSVSTLTIQRTQQEDSAVYLCASSPKGQGYAGNTIYFGEGSWLTVV.

This chain joins TRBV6-2 or TRBV6-3 and TRBJ2-7; unclear D gene. The CDR3 covers 12 residues. The germline V gene has CDR1 MNHEY and CDR2 SVGEGT. V gave up 6 bases and J gave up 0 bases, with 6 bases separating them. The CDR3 DNA reads as TGTGCCAGCAGACAGAGCTCCTACGAGCAGTACGTC. Amino acid sequence: CASRQSSYEQYV.

The J gene is TRBJ2-3, the V gene TRBV23-1, with 8 bases lining up with TRBD2. TRBV23-1 is classed as an ORF, of uncertain function. V trimming: 0 bases; J trimming: 6 bases; junction bases outside the gene matches: 11. The CDR3 totals 17 residues. The CDR3 DNA reads as TGCGCCAGCAGTCAATCCGCGGGAGGAACCTCGGGGGATACGCAGTATTTT. It specifies CASSQSAGGTSGDTQYF.

The rearrangement joins TRBV28 to TRBJ2-4; D might be TRBD2 (6 bases). This CDR3 is 14 amino acids long. Germline V gives CDR1 MDHEN, CDR2 SYDVKM. V was cut by 2 bases and J by 6 bases, with 11 bases left in between. In nucleotides, the CDR3 is TGTGCCAGCAGTTTAGGGGACTCCAGAAACATTCAGTACTTC. It is translated as CASSLGDSRNIQYF.